These 7 T cell receptor beta chains were all obtained from the same sample, sequenced in a study of early T cells in non-severe SARS-CoV-2 infection. In TCRdb, the 5' RACE reads were re-called with MiXCR into one record per CDR3 protein. Here the sample spans about 40,000 distinct CDR3 sequences, over 4% being singletons. The sequenced material came from whole blood. These receptors were taken from an adult who was a healthcare worker with PCR-confirmed SARS-CoV-2 infection or an uninfected control (not recorded which).

This clonotype was recorded many times. This chain connects TRBV6-1 to TRBJ1-3, with D perhaps TRBD1 (5 bases). V shed 4 bases and J shed 0 bases, with 10 bases lying between them. This CDR3 has 15 residues. Germline V lookup: CDR1 MNHNS, CDR2 SASEGT. The CDR3 sequence: CASSAGDDSGNTIYF. The DNA for the CDR3 is TGTGCCAGCAGTGCCGGGGACGACTCTGGAAACACCATATATTTT.

This clonotype was detected only a few times. This rearrangement joins TRBV19 to TRBJ2-1; D not resolved. The germline V and J ends were trimmed by 2 bases and 8 bases, with 7 bases remaining between them. The CDR3 sequence is 12 residues long. Germline lookup yields CDR1 LNHDA and CDR2 SQIVND (reference sequence). The CDR3 DNA reads TGTGCCAGTAGTATAAGGATGGATGAGCAGTTCTTC. Protein sequence: CASSIRMDEQFF.

Here the CDR3 reads CASSRQGDTTGELFF. CDR3 sequence (DNA): TGTGCCAGCAGTAGGCAGGGGGACACTACCGGGGAGCTGTTTTTT. The V and J genes are TRBV6-4 and TRBJ2-2, with 7 nucleotides matching TRBD1. The CDR3 loop spans 15 amino acids. The germline V gene encodes CDR1 MRHNA and CDR2 SNTAGT. J was trimmed by 5 bases and V by 5 bases; bases with no gene match: 8.

In its sample, this clonotype was seen a few times. The chain uses TRBV4-1 and TRBJ2-3, with 12 positions matching TRBD2. The CDR3 spans 16 residues. Germline V gives CDR1 MGHRA, CDR2 YSYEKL. V shed 0 bases and J 7 bases; nucleotides not matched to a gene: 5. The CDR3 spells CASSQDTSGGTHTQYF. The CDR3 bases are TGCGCCAGCAGCCAAGATACTAGCGGGGGGACACATACGCAGTATTTT.

This clonotype was detected many times. The rearrangement joins TRBV12-3 or TRBV12-4 to TRBJ1-2, with TRBD1 matching over 10 bases. CDR3 length: 17 residues. Losses at the gene ends were 7 bases for V and 3 bases for J; bases not matched to a gene: 14. CDR3 amino acids: CASTSGRGDRGYYGYTF. The CDR3, as DNA: TGTGCCAGCACCTCCGGCCGAGGGGACAGGGGATACTATGGCTACACCTTC.

The chain couples TRBV6-5 to TRBJ2-3; D call uncertain. This CDR3 spans 12 amino acids. V was cut by 6 bases and J by 7 bases, with 11 bases left in between. Germline V lookup: CDR1 MNHEY, CDR2 SVGAGI. CDR3 coding DNA: TGTGCCAGCAGGAATGGGCCATATACGCAGTATTTT. Residues: CASRNGPYTQYF.

This clonotype was seen many times. The chain links TRBV3-1 to TRBJ2-1; 13 bases match TRBD2. The germline V gene encodes CDR1 LGHDT and CDR2 YNNKEL (reference sequence). V was pared by 0 bases and J by 7 bases, with 6 bases of the junction left unmatched. The CDR3 loop spans 17 amino acids. DNA of the CDR3: TGTGCCAGCAGCCAAGATCTCGGGACTAGCGGGAAAAATGAGCAGTTCTTC. Translating it yields CASSQDLGTSGKNEQFF.